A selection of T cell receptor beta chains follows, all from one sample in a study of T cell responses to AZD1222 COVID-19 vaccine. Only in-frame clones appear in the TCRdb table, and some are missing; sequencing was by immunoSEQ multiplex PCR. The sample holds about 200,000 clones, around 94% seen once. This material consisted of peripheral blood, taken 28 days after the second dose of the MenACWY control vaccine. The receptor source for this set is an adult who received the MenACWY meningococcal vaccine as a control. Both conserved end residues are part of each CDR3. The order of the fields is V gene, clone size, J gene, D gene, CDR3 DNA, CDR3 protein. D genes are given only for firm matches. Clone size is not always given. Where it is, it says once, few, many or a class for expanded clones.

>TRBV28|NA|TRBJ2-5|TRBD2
TGTGCCAGCAGCTCTTATGGACTAGCGGAAGAGACCCAGTACTTC
CASSSYGLAEETQYF
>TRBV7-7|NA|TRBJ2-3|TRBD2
TGTGCTAGCAGCCCAGGACTAGTGGGAGATACGCAGTATTTT
CASSPGLVGDTQYF
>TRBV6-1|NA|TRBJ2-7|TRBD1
TGTGCCAGCAGTGAGGGGACAGGTTTCTACGAGCAGTACTTC
CASSEGTGFYEQYF
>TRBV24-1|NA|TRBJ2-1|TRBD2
TGTGCCACCAGTGGGACTAGCGGCCGTTACAATGAGCAGTTCTTC
CATSGTSGRYNEQFF
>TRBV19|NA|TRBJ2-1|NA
TGTGCCAGTCGGCGCCAGCGCGATTTCAATGAGCAGTTCTTC
CASRRQRDFNEQFF
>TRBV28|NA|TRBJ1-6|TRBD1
TGTGCCAGCAGTTCCCACAGGGGATTGAATTCACCCCTCCACTTT
CASSSHRGLNSPLHF
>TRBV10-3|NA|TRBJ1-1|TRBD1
TGTGCCATCAGGACAACCTCGACCAGGGGGGCAGGGACTGAAGCTTTCTTT
CAIRTTSTRGAGTEAFF
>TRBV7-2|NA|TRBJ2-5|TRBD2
TGTGCCAGCAGCTTTAGCGGGAGGGCCAGGGAGACCCAGTACTTC
CASSFSGRARETQYF
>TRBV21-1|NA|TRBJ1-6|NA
TGTGCCAGCAGCCCCCGGGACAGCCCCTATAATTCACCCCTCCACTTT
CASSPRDSPYNSPLHF
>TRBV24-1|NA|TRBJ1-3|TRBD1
TGTGCCACCAGTGACACCGGACAGGGAAGGGCTGGAAACACCATATATTTT
CATSDTGQGRAGNTIYF
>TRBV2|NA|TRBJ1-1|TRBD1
TGTGCCAGCAGTGGAGGGGTCGAACAGGGGCACACTGAAGCTTTCTTT
CASSGGVEQGHTEAFF
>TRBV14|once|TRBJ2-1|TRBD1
TGTGCCAGCAGCTGGGACAGGGGATTATACAATGAGCAGTTCTTC
CASSWDRGLYNEQFF
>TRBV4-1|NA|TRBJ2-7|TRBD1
TGCGCCAGCAGCCTCCTTCGGACAGGGGCGGGTACGTACGAGCAGTACTTC
CASSLLRTGAGTYEQYF
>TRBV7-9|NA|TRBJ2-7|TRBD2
TGTGCCAGCAGCCCAGAAATAGCGGGAGGGCTGTACTACGAGCAGTACTTC
CASSPEIAGGLYYEQYF
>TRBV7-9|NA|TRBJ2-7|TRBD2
TGTGCCAGCAGCTCCGATCCGGGACTAGCGGTTTCGAGCTCCTACGAGCAGTACTTC
CASSSDPGLAVSSSYEQYF
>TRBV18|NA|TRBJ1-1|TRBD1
TGTGCCAGCTCACCCGGACAGGGGGCTGAAGCTTTCTTT
CASSPGQGAEAFF
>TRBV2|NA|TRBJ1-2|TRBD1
TGTGCCAGCAGTAAGGGGACAGACTCAAATAACTATGGCTACACCTTC
CASSKGTDSNNYGYTF
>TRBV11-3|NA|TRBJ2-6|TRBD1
TGTGCCAGCAACAGGTTGCCCCGCGACAGGGGGCAAGGGGCCAACGTCCTGACTTTC
CASNRLPRDRGQGANVLTF
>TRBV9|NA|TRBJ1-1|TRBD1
TGTGCCAGCAGCCCCGGGACAGACCCAATTGAAGCTTTCTTT
CASSPGTDPIEAFF
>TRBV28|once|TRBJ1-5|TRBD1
TGTGCCAGCAGTTTATTCGGGCAGGGGGCTGGTCAGCCCCAGCATTTT
CASSLFGQGAGQPQHF
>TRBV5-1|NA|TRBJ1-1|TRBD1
TGCGCCAGCAGCTTGGAGCCAGGGGGTTTGTGGAACACTGAAGCTTTCTTT
CASSLEPGGLWNTEAFF
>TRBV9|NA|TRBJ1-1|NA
TGTGCCAGCAGCCCCAGCGGGCGGCACACTGAAGCTTTCTTT
CASSPSGRHTEAFF
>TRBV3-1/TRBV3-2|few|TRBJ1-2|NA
TGTGCCAGCAGCCAGGGGGGGCGACAGAATGGCTACACCTTC
CASSQGGRQNGYTF
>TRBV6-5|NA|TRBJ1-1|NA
TGTGCCAGCAGTTACTCATTATGGGGCGGTGAAGCTTTCTTT
CASSYSLWGGEAFF
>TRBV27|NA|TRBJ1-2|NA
TGTGCCAGCAGTTGGGCGGGGGAGGGAGGCTACACCTTC
CASSWAGEGGYTF
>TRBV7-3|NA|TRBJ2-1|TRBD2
TGTGCCAGCAGCTCACCGGGAGGTTTCAATGAGCAGTTCTTC
CASSSPGGFNEQFF
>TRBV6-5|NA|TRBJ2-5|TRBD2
TGTGCCAGCAGGAAGAGCGGGAGTGGTGAGACCCAGTACTTC
CASRKSGSGETQYF
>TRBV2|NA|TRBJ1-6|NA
TGTGCCAGCAGTGAAAGGGGCCTCCACTTT
CASSERGLHF
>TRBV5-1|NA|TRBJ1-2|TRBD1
TGCGCCAGCAGCTGGGACAGGGGAGGCTACACCTTC
CASSWDRGGYTF
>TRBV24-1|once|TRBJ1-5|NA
TGTGCCACCAGTGATTTGGGCCAAAGTCAGCCCCAGCATTTT
CATSDLGQSQPQHF
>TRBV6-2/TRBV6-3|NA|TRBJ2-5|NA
TGTGCCAGCAGTTCACCAGGCATTGCCGAGGCCCAGTACTTC
CASSSPGIAEAQYF
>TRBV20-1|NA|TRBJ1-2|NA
TGCAGTGTAAGGAGGGGAATCGGCTACACCTTC
CSVRRGIGYTF
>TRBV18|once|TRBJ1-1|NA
TGTGCCAGCTCACCACGCAGGGGAGCTGCGAAAACTGAAGCTTTCTTT
CASSPRRGAAKTEAFF
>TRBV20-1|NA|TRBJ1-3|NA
TGCAGTGCTAGTAGCCTGGTCTACCCCATCTCTGGAAACACCATATATTTT
CSASSLVYPISGNTIYF
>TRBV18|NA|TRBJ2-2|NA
TGTGCCAGCTCACCAGCAGGGGCCTTGAACACCGGGGAGCTGTTTTTT
CASSPAGALNTGELFF
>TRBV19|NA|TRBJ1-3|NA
TGTGCCAGTAGGTTCCCTGGGACGACTGGAAACACCATATATTTT
CASRFPGTTGNTIYF
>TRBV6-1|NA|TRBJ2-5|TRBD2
TGTGCCAGCAGTGAATCGAGACTAGCGGGAGGAGAGACCCAGTACTTC
CASSESRLAGGETQYF
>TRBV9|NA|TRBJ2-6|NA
TGTGCCAGCAGCGGAACCGGGACGAGGTCGTTAGCTGGGGCCAACGTCCTGACTTTC
CASSGTGTRSLAGANVLTF
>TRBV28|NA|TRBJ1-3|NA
TGTGCCAGCAGTTTTGTTCGGGGCCTCGGAAACACCATATATTTT
CASSFVRGLGNTIYF
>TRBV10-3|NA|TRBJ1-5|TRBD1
TGTGCCATCAGTGGGGACAGGGACAATCAGCCCCAGCATTTT
CAISGDRDNQPQHF
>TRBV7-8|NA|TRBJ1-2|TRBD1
TGTGCCAGCAGCTTAGAGGACAGGGGGCTGTATGGCTACACCTTC
CASSLEDRGLYGYTF
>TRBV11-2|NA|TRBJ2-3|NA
TGTGCCAGCAGCTTAACGGTACAGAGTGCTGCAGATACGCAGTATTTT
CASSLTVQSAADTQYF
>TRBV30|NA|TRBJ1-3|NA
TGTGCCTGGGACCGGACAGTTTCTGGAAACACCATATATTTT
CAWDRTVSGNTIYF
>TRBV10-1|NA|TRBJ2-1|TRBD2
TGCGCCAGCAGTGAGTCGCGGACTAGCGGGAGTAGCAATGAGCAGTTCTTC
CASSESRTSGSSNEQFF
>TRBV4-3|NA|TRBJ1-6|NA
TGCGCCAGCAGCCAAACCCCAGGTGGTTCACCCCTCCACTTT
CASSQTPGGSPLHF